One sample yielded the 4 T cell receptor beta chains listed below, sequenced in a study of cytomegalovirus exposure and HLA in healthy donors. Use of 60 Vbeta and 13 Jbeta primers characterized the PCR. Libraries were prepared by immunoSEQ multiplex PCR; TCRdb keeps only in-frame clonotypes and omits some of them. The repertoire holds roughly 140,000 clones, 60% to 80% seen once, with under 0.8% in the top ten. The sample consisted of PBMCs. These receptors all stem from a male donor in good health and CMV-seronegative.

The chain combines TRBV2 with TRBJ2-5; TRBD2 might be the D (6 bases). The DNA matches TRBJ2-7 better at its end, which makes the J call doubtful. The CDR3 runs to 12 residues. Germline CDR1 reads SNHLY; CDR2 reads FYNNEI. The chain's CDR3 is CASSRGIGEQYF. The CDR3 DNA sequence: TGTGCCAGCAGCCGGGGGATCGGCGAGCAGTACTTC.

The chain carries TRBV4-2 and TRBJ2-1, with 8 bases fitting TRBD2. With 1 base clipped from V and 0 bases from J, the junction kept 2 bases outside the gene matches. Germline V lookup: CDR1 LGHNA, CDR2 YNFKEQ. The CDR3 totals 16 residues. The CDR3 DNA reads as TGTGCCAGCAGCCAAGTTGCGGGGGGCTCCTACAATGAGCAGTTCTTC. It specifies CASSQVAGGSYNEQFF.

The chain carries TRBV27 and TRBJ2-1, with 8 positions matching TRBD2. This CDR3 contains 14 residues. V gave up 3 bases and J gave up 9 bases; unmatched junction bases: 7. Germline V lookup: CDR1 MNHEY, CDR2 SMNVEV (reference sequence). The CDR3 is CASSLGGGRFEQFF. CDR3 DNA: TGTGCCAGCAGTTTGGGCGGGGGGAGGTTTGAGCAGTTCTTC.

This sequence joins TRBV7-8 and TRBJ1-6; 8 bases agree with TRBD1. Germline CDR1 is SGHVS and CDR2 is FQNEAQ. The trim removed 3 bases at V and 0 bases at J, leaving 4 bases unmatched. This CDR3 has 17 residues. CDR3 sequence (DNA): TGTGCCAGCAGCTTGGCAGGGGGCGGCTCCTATAATTCACCCCTCCACTTT. Protein: CASSLAGGGSYNSPLHF. The variable domain in full, with the rest retrieved from reference TRBV7-8 and TRBJ1-6, is GAGVSQSPRYKVAKRGQDVALRCDPISGHVSLFWYQQALGQGPEFLTYFQNEAQLDKSGLPSDRFFAERPEGSVSTLKIQRTQQEDSAVYLCASSLAGGGSYNSPLHFGNGTRLTVT.